These T cell receptor beta chains were read from a single sample in a study of T cell repertoires in cytomegalovirus infection. The antigens for these receptors are not known. MiXCR, applied by TCRdb to the reads, yields one record per CDR3 protein. This table holds some 920,000 distinct CDR3 sequences, less than 40% found once. The source was cultured CD8+ T cells from PBMCs, collected from culture after CMV antigen stimulation. Source of these receptors: a human donor in good health (CMV status not recorded). Some clones in this sample may be carry-over from other donors' samples. The CDR3 runs from the conserved cysteine through the conserved F or W. The D gene is left open where the match is weak. Clone size, where shown, is once, few, many, or a class for clones that have expanded.

d_call	clone_size	v_call	j_call	cdr3_nt	cdr3_aa
NA	few	TRBV27	TRBJ1-2	TGTGCCAGCACCCCCTTGGTGGGGGGCTACTATGGCTACACCTTC	CASTPLVGGYYGYTF
NA	NA	TRBV9	TRBJ2-1	TGTGCCAGCAGCGTAGTTGACCACAATGAGCAGTTCTTC	CASSVVDHNEQFF
NA	NA	TRBV6-1	TRBJ1-5	TGTGCCAGCAGTGGGGGACTGAGGGGTGATCAGCCCCAGCATTTT	CASSGGLRGDQPQHF
NA	few	TRBV6-1	TRBJ1-4	TGTGCCAGCAGACCCCTGAACCCCCCGCAGGATGAAAAACTGTTTTTT	CASRPLNPPQDEKLFF
NA	once	TRBV27	TRBJ2-5	TGTGCCAGCAGTTTATGGTCTGGAATGGAGACCCAGTACTTC	CASSLWSGMETQYF
NA	NA	TRBV25-1	TRBJ2-7	TGTGCCAGCAGTGAATATGCCCTAACCGACGAGCAGTACTTC	CASSEYALTDEQYF
TRBD2	NA	TRBV20-1	TRBJ2-3	TGCAGTGCTAGAGAACTAGCGGGGGTTAAGTATTTT	CSARELAGVKYF
TRBD1	NA	TRBV19	TRBJ2-2	TGTGCCAACCAGTATAGGACAGGGGTCACCGGGGAGCTGTTTTTT	CANQYRTGVTGELFF
NA	NA	TRBV7-3	TRBJ1-5	TGTGCCAGCAGCTTAGTAGAGTCATGGGGAGGGAATCAGCCCCAGCATTTT	CASSLVESWGGNQPQHF
NA	few	TRBV11-1	TRBJ2-6	TGTGCCAGCAGCCAAACATGGAGCTCTGGGGCCAACGTCCTGACTTTC	CASSQTWSSGANVLTF
NA	NA	TRBV7-6	TRBJ2-1	TGTGCCAGCAGTTCCCGTACCAACTCCTACACTGAGCAGTTCTTC	CASSSRTNSYTEQFF
TRBD1	few	TRBV12-3/TRBV12-4	TRBJ1-6	TGTGCCAGCAATTACAGGGGTTATAATTCACCCCTCCACTTT	CASNYRGYNSPLHF
NA	few	TRBV18	TRBJ1-6	TGTGCCAGCTCACCATCAGGTTATAATTCACCCCTCCACTTT	CASSPSGYNSPLHF
TRBD1	few	TRBV4-1	TRBJ1-1	TGCGCCAGCAGCCACCGGACAGGGCCGAACACTGAAGCTTTCTTT	CASSHRTGPNTEAFF
NA	NA	TRBV10-3	TRBJ2-3	TGTGCCATCAGTGAACACCAGGAAATACGGCGACAAACGCAGTATTTT	CAISEHQEIRRQTQYF
NA	NA	TRBV6-1	TRBJ2-3	TGTGCCAACAGTGAATGGGAAGGGTCCACAGATACGCAGTATTTT	CANSEWEGSTDTQYF
NA	many	TRBV7-2	TRBJ1-2	TGTGCCAGCAGCCTAGAAACCGGACGGAACTATGGCTACACCTTC	CASSLETGRNYGYTF
NA	NA	TRBV13	TRBJ2-1	TGTGCCGGCAGCTTAGAGGACAATGAGCAGTTCTTC	CAGSLEDNEQFF
NA	NA	TRBV4-3	TRBJ1-2	TGCGCCAGCAGCCAAGGGGGCGGAAGCGACGGCTACACCTTC	CASSQGGGSDGYTF
NA	many	TRBV27	TRBJ1-5	TGTGCCAGCAGTTATGACAGCAATCAGCCCCAGCATTTT	CASSYDSNQPQHF
NA	few	TRBV6-1	TRBJ2-5	TGTGCCAGCCTAGGGGTTGATGGGCAAGAGACCCAGTACTTC	CASLGVDGQETQYF
TRBD2	NA	TRBV6-6	TRBJ2-2	TGTGCCAGCAGTTACCAAGGACTAGCGGGGGCGAATCGGCACACCGGGGAGCTGTTTTTT	CASSYQGLAGANRHTGELFF
NA	few	TRBV5-1	TRBJ2-7	TGCGCCAGCAGCTTCGGTACGGAATACTACGAGCAGTACTTC	CASSFGTEYYEQYF
NA	NA	TRBV10-3	TRBJ1-5	TGTGCCATCAGTGACGCGGGGGGGCGGCAGCCCCAGCATTTT	CAISDAGGRQPQHF
NA	NA	TRBV7-7	TRBJ2-3	TGTGCTAGCAGCCGGGACCGAGGAGATACGCAGTATTTT	CASSRDRGDTQYF
NA	NA	TRBV10-3	TRBJ1-1	TGTGCCATCAGTGAGAACAGTCGGCCCACTGAAGCTTTCTTT	CAISENSRPTEAFF
NA	NA	TRBV7-6	TRBJ1-3	TGTGCCAGCAGTGAAGGGTATCTGGGAGGAAACACCATATATTTT	CASSEGYLGGNTIYF
TRBD1	few	TRBV20-1	TRBJ1-1	TGCAGTGCTAGACACCGGGACAGGGGGAAGTATGGCGCTGAAGCTTTCTTT	CSARHRDRGKYGAEAFF
NA	many	TRBV7-6	TRBJ2-2	TGTGCCATTCTAGCGCCGACCGGGGAGCTGTTTTTT	CAILAPTGELFF
NA	few	TRBV7-9	TRBJ2-2	TGTGCCAGCAGCTCCGCCGGACGGCACGCGAACACCGGGGAGCTGTTTTTT	CASSSAGRHANTGELFF
TRBD1	NA	TRBV5-4	TRBJ2-7	TGTGCCAGCAGCCCTGGGACAGGGCATGGCGAGCAGTACTTC	CASSPGTGHGEQYF
TRBD2	NA	TRBV19	TRBJ2-1	TGTGCCAGTAGTACCAGGACTAGCGGGGATGAGCAGTTCTTC	CASSTRTSGDEQFF
NA	many	TRBV7-8	TRBJ1-1	TGTGCCAGCAGCTTAGTTGAGGGTTGGCACACTGAAGCTTTCTTT	CASSLVEGWHTEAFF
NA	NA	TRBV14	TRBJ2-2	TGTGCCAGCAGCCATCCGGGATCTCGTACGGGGGAGCTGTTTTTT	CASSHPGSRTGELFF
TRBD2	once	TRBV7-4	TRBJ2-4	TGTGCCAGCAGCTTAGTTCTAGCGGGGGAGAAAAACATTCAGTACTTC	CASSLVLAGEKNIQYF
TRBD2	many	TRBV7-2	TRBJ2-3	TGTGCCAGCAGCCCCCAGGGCGGGGGTTCCTTGGCAACAGATACGCAGTATTTT	CASSPQGGGSLATDTQYF
NA	NA	TRBV7-9	TRBJ1-2	TGTGCCAGCAGCTTAGGGCCCGGGCTCCACTTC	CASSLGPGLHF
TRBD2	NA	TRBV11-2	TRBJ2-5	TGTGCCAGCAGTTTTAGACTAGCGGGTCAAGAGACCCAGTACTTC	CASSFRLAGQETQYF
TRBD1	few	TRBV4-2	TRBJ2-7	TGTGCCAGCAGCCATGGACAGGGGGCGCGAGAGCAGTACTTC	CASSHGQGAREQYF
NA	NA	TRBV4-2	TRBJ1-1	TGTGCCAGCAGCCAAGAGAGGAGTAGTACTGAAGCTTTCTTT	CASSQERSSTEAFF
NA	many	TRBV9	TRBJ2-3	TGTGCCAGCAGCGTAGGGGGGCGCGGCACAGATACGCAGTATTTT	CASSVGGRGTDTQYF
NA	few	TRBV12-5	TRBJ2-7	TGTGCTAGTGGTTTGGTATGGTGGGAGCAGTACTTC	CASGLVWWEQYF
NA	NA	TRBV6-1	TRBJ2-3	TGTGCCAGCAGTGAAGCACAGAGATACACAGATACGCAGTATTTT	CASSEAQRYTDTQYF